A single sample is the source of the 4 T cell receptor beta chains below, sequenced in a study of T cell clones after liver transplantation (dated by TCRdb to the late 2010s). Library creation used the immunoSEQ multiplex PCR assay. The table comes from immuneACCESS by way of TCRdb, which keeps in-frame sequences with V and J called. Part of the clones is missing from these tables; in studies checked, under half for an unresolved V gene and the rest for unknown reasons. The sample yields 45,000 to 60,000 clones; under 85% were counted once. Clones ranked in the top ten supply roughly a tenth of the sample. Material: CD4+ T cells from blood, obtained at the 22-month timepoint. These receptors originate from a human patient who received a liver transplant. After a transplant, not all T cells may be the patient's own; some may come from the graft donor.

The chain couples TRBV2 to TRBJ2-3; a possible D gene is TRBD1 (6 bases). Trimming stripped 7 bases from V and 5 bases from J, with 22 bases between. The CDR3 runs 16 residues. Per germline, CDR1 SNHLY and CDR2 FYNNEI. The CDR3 spells CASTGSGGGREDTQYF. The CDR3 region has the DNA TGTGCCAGCACCGGAAGCGGTGGGGGCCGGGAAGATACGCAGTATTTT.

The V call is TRBV11-3, the J call TRBJ1-1, with 7 bases fitting TRBD1. After removal of 5 bases from V and 4 bases from J, the junction contained 7 bases not matched to a gene. This CDR3 is built from 14 residues. Germline V gene lookup returns CDR1 SGHNT and CDR2 YENEEA. DNA for the CDR3: TGTGCCAGCAGCAGAACAGGGGTGGGCACTGAAGCTTTCTTT. Protein: CASSRTGVGTEAFF.

The rearrangement links TRBV5-6 to TRBJ1-6; TRBD1 is a possible D gene (5 bases). Trimming stripped 0 bases from V and 7 bases from J, with 8 bases between. Germline CDR1 SGHDT, CDR2 YYEEEE. This CDR3 is 14 amino acids long. The CDR3 DNA reads as TGTGCCAGCAGCTTGGTGGGGGGGAATTCACCCCTCCACTTT. Protein product: CASSLVGGNSPLHF.

The rearrangement uses TRBV11-1 and TRBJ2-7; D call uncertain. The CDR3 contains 15 residues. Germline CDR1 SGHAT, CDR2 FQDESV (reference sequence). Trimming removed 1 base from V and 2 bases from J, with 12 bases in between. The CDR3 spells CASSLEGGWTYEQYF. CDR3 nucleotides: TGTGCCAGCAGCTTAGAGGGTGGCTGGACCTACGAGCAGTACTTC.